This is a list of T cell receptor beta chains from one sample in a study of blood T cell repertoires in COVID-19. Data came from immunoSEQ multiplex PCR; TCRdb stores just in-frame clones and leaves some out. Seen here are about 180,000 clones, around nine tenths observed once, and the top ten hold around 0.5%. The source material was peripheral blood. These receptors all come from a man aged 50 or older with acute or convalescent COVID-19. CDR3s include the opening cysteine and the closing phenylalanine or tryptophan. A D gene is named only where the DNA matches it firmly. Some rows mark clone size as missing; the rest say once, few, many or name a class of expanded clone.

V gene: TRBV5-4
D gene: TRBD1
J gene: TRBJ2-7
clone size: NA
CDR3 DNA: TGTGCCAGCAGCTCCGAGGGGACAGGGTCCTACGAGCAGTACTTC
CDR3 protein: CASSSEGTGSYEQYF

V gene: TRBV13
D gene: TRBD2
J gene: TRBJ2-2
clone size: NA
CDR3 DNA: TGTGCCAGCAGCTTAGGAGGTAGCGGGAGGTTCGGGGAGCTGTTTTTT
CDR3 protein: CASSLGGSGRFGELFF

V gene: TRBV5-1
D gene: TRBD2
J gene: TRBJ2-7
clone size: NA
CDR3 DNA: TGCGCCAGCAGCTTGCCTGGACTAGCGTCCGAGCAGTACTTC
CDR3 protein: CASSLPGLASEQYF

V gene: TRBV15
D gene: TRBD2
J gene: TRBJ2-7
clone size: NA
CDR3 DNA: TGTGCCACCAGCAGAGAGACTAGCTTCTCCTACGAGCAGTACTTC
CDR3 protein: CATSRETSFSYEQYF

V gene: TRBV6-1
D gene: TRBD1
J gene: TRBJ1-5
clone size: NA
CDR3 DNA: TGTGCCAGCAGTGCATCATCCGGGACAGGCATCAATCAGCCCCAGCATTTT
CDR3 protein: CASSASSGTGINQPQHF

V gene: TRBV7-9
D gene: NA
J gene: TRBJ1-1
clone size: NA
CDR3 DNA: TGTGCCAGCCTCAGGTGGGCAGGGTTGAACACTGAAGCTTTCTTT
CDR3 protein: CASLRWAGLNTEAFF

V gene: TRBV7-2
D gene: TRBD1
J gene: TRBJ1-2
clone size: NA
CDR3 DNA: TGTGCCAGCAGCTCGAGGGGTCCTGGACAGGGGAACTATGGCTACACCTTC
CDR3 protein: CASSSRGPGQGNYGYTF

V gene: TRBV24-1
D gene: NA
J gene: TRBJ1-2
clone size: NA
CDR3 DNA: TGTGCCACCAGTACGGCCGGGGGGGCGGATGGCTACACCTTC
CDR3 protein: CATSTAGGADGYTF

V gene: TRBV3-1/TRBV3-2
D gene: TRBD1
J gene: TRBJ2-2
clone size: NA
CDR3 DNA: TGTGCCAGCAGACCGGACAGGGAGGCGGGCGGGGAGCTGTTTTTT
CDR3 protein: CASRPDREAGGELFF

V gene: TRBV18
D gene: NA
J gene: TRBJ2-5
clone size: NA
CDR3 DNA: TGTGCCAGCTCACTTCGACAGGATCAAGAGACCCAGTACTTC
CDR3 protein: CASSLRQDQETQYF

V gene: TRBV15
D gene: NA
J gene: TRBJ1-5
clone size: NA
CDR3 DNA: TGTGCCACCAGCAGAGACCTGGGAGGGGGCAATCAGCCCCAGCATTTT
CDR3 protein: CATSRDLGGGNQPQHF

V gene: TRBV18
D gene: TRBD2
J gene: TRBJ2-1
clone size: once
CDR3 DNA: TGTGCCAGCTCACGCCCCGGACTAGCGGCCTACAATGAGCAGTTCTTC
CDR3 protein: CASSRPGLAAYNEQFF

V gene: TRBV10-3
D gene: TRBD1
J gene: TRBJ1-5
clone size: NA
CDR3 DNA: TGTGCCATCAGCGGGACAGGGGAGGGCAATCAGCCCCAGCATTTT
CDR3 protein: CAISGTGEGNQPQHF

V gene: TRBV6-5
D gene: NA
J gene: TRBJ1-5
clone size: NA
CDR3 DNA: TGTGCCAGCAGTTACTCGAATAGGCCCCAGCATTTT
CDR3 protein: CASSYSNRPQHF

V gene: TRBV11-1
D gene: NA
J gene: TRBJ2-1
clone size: NA
CDR3 DNA: TGTGCCAGCAGCCACTGGACGGGACAACTTTACAATGAGCAGTTCTTC
CDR3 protein: CASSHWTGQLYNEQFF

V gene: TRBV7-2
D gene: NA
J gene: TRBJ1-2
clone size: NA
CDR3 DNA: TGTGCCAGCAGCTTGGGACCTTTGGGGACACGGGATAACTATGGCTACACCTTC
CDR3 protein: CASSLGPLGTRDNYGYTF

V gene: TRBV4-1
D gene: NA
J gene: TRBJ2-1
clone size: NA
CDR3 DNA: TGCGCCAGCAGCCAAGATCAAGTAGCGGAGTACAATGAGCAGTTCTTC
CDR3 protein: CASSQDQVAEYNEQFF

V gene: TRBV7-8
D gene: NA
J gene: TRBJ1-2
clone size: NA
CDR3 DNA: TGTGCCAGCAGCCTCGAGAAGGTCCCCCGGAGGGGTAACTATGGCTACACCTTC
CDR3 protein: CASSLEKVPRRGNYGYTF

V gene: TRBV19
D gene: NA
J gene: TRBJ1-2
clone size: NA
CDR3 DNA: TGTGCCAGTAAGGCCGACATCGACAACTATGGCTACACCTTC
CDR3 protein: CASKADIDNYGYTF

V gene: TRBV27
D gene: NA
J gene: TRBJ1-2
clone size: NA
CDR3 DNA: TGTGCCAGCAGAACAGGGAACTATGGCTACACCTTC
CDR3 protein: CASRTGNYGYTF

V gene: TRBV6-6
D gene: TRBD2
J gene: TRBJ2-3
clone size: NA
CDR3 DNA: TGTGCCAGCAGTTACGGGGCGGGGGGGCAGGATACGCAGTATTTT
CDR3 protein: CASSYGAGGQDTQYF

V gene: TRBV6-6
D gene: TRBD1
J gene: TRBJ1-5
clone size: NA
CDR3 DNA: TGTGCCAGCAGTCAAAGGGGGCAGGGACTGGAACCCCAGCATTTT
CDR3 protein: CASSQRGQGLEPQHF

V gene: TRBV19
D gene: NA
J gene: TRBJ1-4
clone size: few
CDR3 DNA: TGTGCCAGTAGTCAAACAGGGTCGCGAGAAAAACTGTTTTTT
CDR3 protein: CASSQTGSREKLFF

V gene: TRBV7-2
D gene: NA
J gene: TRBJ1-1
clone size: NA
CDR3 DNA: TGTGCCACTCTCCGACAACAGAACACTGAAGCTTTCTTT
CDR3 protein: CATLRQQNTEAFF

V gene: TRBV3-1/TRBV3-2
D gene: TRBD1
J gene: TRBJ1-1
clone size: NA
CDR3 DNA: TGTGCCAGCAGCGAACAGGGGGAGGGCAAGGCTTTCTTT
CDR3 protein: CASSEQGEGKAFF

V gene: TRBV9
D gene: TRBD1
J gene: TRBJ2-5
clone size: NA
CDR3 DNA: TGTGCCAGCAGCGTAGAGGGACAGGGGACCCAGACCCAGTACTTC
CDR3 protein: CASSVEGQGTQTQYF

V gene: TRBV3-1/TRBV3-2
D gene: NA
J gene: TRBJ1-6
clone size: NA
CDR3 DNA: TGTGCCAGCAGCCAAGATATTTATTCACCCCTCCACTTT
CDR3 protein: CASSQDIYSPLHF

V gene: TRBV30
D gene: TRBD1
J gene: TRBJ1-4
clone size: NA
CDR3 DNA: TGTGCCTCTGCCGGGACAGGGGGACTATTTCTGTTTTTT
CDR3 protein: CASAGTGGLFLFF

V gene: TRBV18
D gene: TRBD1
J gene: TRBJ1-2
clone size: NA
CDR3 DNA: TGTGCCAGCTCAGACAGGGATGACTATGGCTACACCTTC
CDR3 protein: CASSDRDDYGYTF

V gene: TRBV7-9
D gene: NA
J gene: TRBJ1-4
clone size: NA
CDR3 DNA: TGTGCCAGCAGCTTAGTCAGGGGCTATGAAAAACTGTTTTTT
CDR3 protein: CASSLVRGYEKLFF

V gene: TRBV10-2
D gene: TRBD2
J gene: TRBJ2-1
clone size: NA
CDR3 DNA: TGCGCCAGCAGTGAGAGGGGGACTAGCCGCGACAATGAGCAGTTCTTC
CDR3 protein: CASSERGTSRDNEQFF

V gene: TRBV27
D gene: TRBD1
J gene: TRBJ1-6
clone size: NA
CDR3 DNA: TGTGCCAGCAGTTTACTTCCCGGGACAGGGGTTTCACCCCTCCACTTT
CDR3 protein: CASSLLPGTGVSPLHF

V gene: TRBV20-1
D gene: TRBD1
J gene: TRBJ2-1
clone size: NA
CDR3 DNA: TGCAGTGCTAGTCACGGACAGGGGCAGTACAATGAGCAGTTCTTC
CDR3 protein: CSASHGQGQYNEQFF

V gene: TRBV5-1
D gene: NA
J gene: TRBJ2-1
clone size: NA
CDR3 DNA: TGCGCCAGCAGCCCAGGGACTTACAATGAGCAGTTCTTC
CDR3 protein: CASSPGTYNEQFF

V gene: TRBV7-3
D gene: NA
J gene: TRBJ1-1
clone size: NA
CDR3 DNA: TGTGCCAGCAGCTTAAAGGGAGGGTTTGAAGCTTTCTTT
CDR3 protein: CASSLKGGFEAFF

V gene: TRBV7-3
D gene: NA
J gene: TRBJ2-5
clone size: NA
CDR3 DNA: TGTGCCAGCAGCGCCACCGGGGGGCCGGTGGAGACCCAGTACTTC
CDR3 protein: CASSATGGPVETQYF

V gene: TRBV3-1/TRBV3-2
D gene: TRBD1
J gene: TRBJ1-4
clone size: NA
CDR3 DNA: TGTGCCAGCAGCCAAGGGCCCTGGACAGGGAAGGTGGCTGGTGAAAAACTGTTTTTT
CDR3 protein: CASSQGPWTGKVAGEKLFF

V gene: TRBV15
D gene: TRBD1
J gene: TRBJ2-5
clone size: NA
CDR3 DNA: TGTGCCACCAGCAGAGACCGGAGGACAGGGAGGGAGACCCAGTACTTC
CDR3 protein: CATSRDRRTGRETQYF

V gene: TRBV27
D gene: TRBD1
J gene: TRBJ1-2
clone size: NA
CDR3 DNA: TGTGCCAGCAGTTCCGTGGGACAGGGGCTCACCTTC
CDR3 protein: CASSSVGQGLTF

V gene: TRBV28
D gene: TRBD2
J gene: TRBJ2-1
clone size: NA
CDR3 DNA: TGTGCCAGCAGCCAGACTAGCGAGGCCTACAATGAGCAGTTCTTC
CDR3 protein: CASSQTSEAYNEQFF

V gene: TRBV28
D gene: TRBD2
J gene: TRBJ2-1
clone size: NA
CDR3 DNA: TGTGCCAGCGCTAGCGGGGGGGACTACAATGAGCAGTTCTTC
CDR3 protein: CASASGGDYNEQFF

V gene: TRBV4-1
D gene: NA
J gene: TRBJ2-5
clone size: few
CDR3 DNA: TGCGCCAGCAGCCAAGGTGGGGGGTTAGGGGAGACCCAGTACTTC
CDR3 protein: CASSQGGGLGETQYF

V gene: TRBV13
D gene: NA
J gene: TRBJ1-3
clone size: few
CDR3 DNA: TGTGCCAGCAGCTTAGCGGGGGGGTCTGGAAACACCATATATTTT
CDR3 protein: CASSLAGGSGNTIYF

V gene: TRBV18
D gene: NA
J gene: TRBJ2-2
clone size: NA
CDR3 DNA: TGTGCCAGCTCACCCCCCACCCTTCTCGAGCGGTCCACCGGGGAGCTGTTTTTT
CDR3 protein: CASSPPTLLERSTGELFF